This T cell receptor (beta chain) was identified during a study of blood T cell repertoires in COVID-19. Study background: The United States, Italy and Spain supplied acute and convalescent COVID-19 samples. T cells, B-cell-depleted T cells, or PBMCs supplied cDNA or gDNA.

In the authors' methods: Estimated nucleated cell counts came from reference gene primer amplification. TCRdb's copy holds only in-frame clones and misses some; the assay was immunoSEQ multiplex PCR. V and J calls and clone size are as listed in that table; D and trimming were resolved from the DNA. Of approximately 100,000 clones in the sample, roughly four fifths were seen once. This clone was seen a handful of times. V lost 4 bases to trimming and J lost 4 bases; unmatched junction nucleotides: 6. The CDR3 runs 15 residues. Germline assignment: CDR1 MDHEN and CDR2 SYDVKM. This chain connects TRBV28 to TRBJ1-2, with TRBD1 matching 10 bases. The sequenced sample consisted of peripheral blood. The sequence derives from a man between 65 and 85 years old with active or convalescent COVID-19. The CDR3 loop reads CASSSGDRGVYGYTF. The CDR3 bases are TGTGCCAGCAGTTCCGGGGACAGGGGTGTCTATGGCTACACCTTC.